A selection of T cell receptor beta chains follows, all from one sample in a study of monozygotic twins with inflammatory bowel disease. TCRdb processed the 5' RACE reads again and assigns one entry to each CDR3 protein, with no DNA. Its table lists fewer than 550,000 distinct CDR3 sequences. Input material: blood. These receptors were collected from a human donor with ulcerative colitis or Crohn's disease, or a healthy co-twin of an affected twin (not recorded which). CDR3s include the opening cysteine and the closing phenylalanine or tryptophan.

j_call,v_call,cdr3_aa
TRBJ1-1,TRBV20-1,CSALGQGATGTEAFF
TRBJ2-1,TRBV5-1,CASSLDLRLAGGNEQFF
TRBJ1-1,TRBV3-1,CASSQVGTEAFF
TRBJ2-7,TRBV6-1,CASSPRGQGKGYEQYF
TRBJ1-4,TRBV5-1,CASSLEQGRLGGEKLFF
TRBJ2-2,TRBV20-1,CSARGLYIDTGELFF
TRBJ2-1,TRBV11-1,CASKAGRGTYNEQFF
TRBJ2-5,TRBV27,CASSRRPGREETQYF
TRBJ1-5,TRBV2,CASSEEGRNQPQHF
TRBJ1-3,TRBV20-1,CSARDPNGDGNTIYF
TRBJ2-1,TRBV5-1,CASSLSASEQFF
TRBJ2-7,TRBV15,CATSSLPLDAAGGTYEQYF
TRBJ1-5,TRBV6-2/TRBV6-3,CASSVTSGNQPQHF
TRBJ2-2,TRBV7-8,CASSYPQGAGGELFF
TRBJ1-4,TRBV2,CASSPGQARAEKLFF
TRBJ1-2,TRBV5-4,CASSLGGQAGNYGYTF
TRBJ2-3,TRBV11-3,CASSLGITGTDTQYF
TRBJ2-3,TRBV7-2,CASSSLAGGSGTDTQYF
TRBJ1-2,TRBV7-9,CASSTGTGGNYGYTF
TRBJ2-1,TRBV20-1,CSAREGGADYNEQFF
TRBJ1-1,TRBV30,CAWSVPAGGTEAFF
TRBJ1-2,TRBV14,CASSQEAGQGDYGYTF
TRBJ2-3,TRBV4-3,CASSQVSGRLTDTQYF
TRBJ2-7,TRBV10-3,CAISEGTPVPYEQYF
TRBJ1-1,TRBV19,CASSIVMAGGTEAFF
TRBJ1-1,TRBV5-5,CASSSPGIGNTEAFF
TRBJ2-5,TRBV11-1,CASSRRLGLAAPGEETQYF
TRBJ1-2,TRBV25-1,CASWGQGGGYTF
TRBJ1-1,TRBV20-1,CSARRDRVNTEAFF
TRBJ1-4,TRBV2,CASSNQGTTNEKLFF
TRBJ2-2,TRBV19,CASSMVSDAGELFF
TRBJ2-7,TRBV6-2/TRBV6-3,CASSYSLAGYEQYF
TRBJ2-7,TRBV12-3/TRBV12-4,CASSWSLRDTFYEQYF
TRBJ2-3,TRBV6-6,CASSYTLSGHTQYF
TRBJ2-3,TRBV5-1,CASSVGTPPDTQYF
TRBJ1-1,TRBV12-3/TRBV12-4,CASSFRTGPGYTEAFF
TRBJ2-3,TRBV20-1,CSASGPSGGASTDTQYF
TRBJ1-1,TRBV12-3/TRBV12-4,CASSLKSDTEAFF
TRBJ2-2,TRBV18,CASSPLDTNTGELFF
TRBJ2-3,TRBV5-1,CASSPRGLAGTDTQYF
TRBJ2-6,TRBV5-1,CASSLVDSGANVLTF
TRBJ1-5,TRBV12-3/TRBV12-4,CASSGTNILGNQPQHF
TRBJ2-3,TRBV7-9,CASSPTGGGNTDTQYF
TRBJ2-3,TRBV7-3,CASSLKGQYNTDTQYF
TRBJ2-2,TRBV7-3,CASSLTGQLNTGELFF
TRBJ2-3,TRBV11-2,CASSLNWRASTDTQYF
TRBJ2-1,TRBV7-9,CASSFKPGQGSDEQFF
TRBJ1-1,TRBV12-3/TRBV12-4,CASRLGGGSAEAFF
TRBJ2-7,TRBV6-5,CASSYVGQGAGEQYF
TRBJ1-3,TRBV10-3,CAISEGANTIYF
TRBJ2-1,TRBV19,CASEFSGSGHNEQFF
TRBJ1-6,TRBV5-1,CASSASGGSSYNSPLHF
TRBJ2-2,TRBV7-2,CASSIRLAGVTGELFF
TRBJ2-7,TRBV9,CASSVGPSGSYEQYF
TRBJ1-5,TRBV3-1,CASSQGQSNQPQHF
TRBJ2-2,TRBV5-1,CASSYSTGDTGELFF
TRBJ1-2,TRBV5-1,CASSLEGMNNYGYTF
TRBJ2-2,TRBV5-1,CASSLDTTNTGELFF
TRBJ2-1,TRBV11-2,CASSSTFGTSLRNEQFF
TRBJ2-7,TRBV5-6,CASSPWGAGRLSYEQYF